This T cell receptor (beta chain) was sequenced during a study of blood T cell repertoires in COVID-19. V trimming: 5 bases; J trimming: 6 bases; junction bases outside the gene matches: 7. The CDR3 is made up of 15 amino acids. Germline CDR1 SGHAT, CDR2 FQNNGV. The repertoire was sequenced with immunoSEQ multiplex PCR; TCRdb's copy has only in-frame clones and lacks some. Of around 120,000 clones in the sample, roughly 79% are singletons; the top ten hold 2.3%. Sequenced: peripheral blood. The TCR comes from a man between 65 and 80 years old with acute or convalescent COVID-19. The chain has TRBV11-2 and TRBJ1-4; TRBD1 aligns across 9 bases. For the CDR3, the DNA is TGTGCCAGCAGCCCGGGAGGGGACAGGGATGAAAAACTGTTTTTT. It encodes CASSPGGDRDEKLFF.